Sequencing of this TCR beta chain was carried out in a study of blood T cell repertoires in COVID-19. Background on the study: Sites in the United States, Italy and Spain provided acute and convalescent COVID-19 samples.

This CDR3 is built from 18 residues. Germline V gene lookup returns CDR1 LNHDA and CDR2 SQIVND (reference sequence). V trimming: 0 bases; J trimming: 8 bases; junction bases outside the gene matches: 13. Source study methods: Reference gene primer amplification yielded estimated nucleated cell counts. The protocol was immunoSEQ multiplex PCR, while the TCRdb copy is restricted to in-frame clones and leaves out a portion. V and J calls plus clone size are reproduced from that table; the DNA served to infer D and trimming. Of about 190,000 clones detected, roughly four fifths appear once; the ten largest clones hold over 5%.

The chain is built from TRBV19 and TRBJ2-1, with 10 positions matching TRBD2. The origin of this receptor is a woman aged 25 to 39 with acute or convalescent COVID-19. Material for sequencing was peripheral blood. The CDR3 sequence is CASSIDLTSGIPLDEQFF. CDR3 in DNA: TGTGCCAGTAGTATAGACCTAACTAGCGGGATACCTTTGGATGAGCAGTTCTTC.